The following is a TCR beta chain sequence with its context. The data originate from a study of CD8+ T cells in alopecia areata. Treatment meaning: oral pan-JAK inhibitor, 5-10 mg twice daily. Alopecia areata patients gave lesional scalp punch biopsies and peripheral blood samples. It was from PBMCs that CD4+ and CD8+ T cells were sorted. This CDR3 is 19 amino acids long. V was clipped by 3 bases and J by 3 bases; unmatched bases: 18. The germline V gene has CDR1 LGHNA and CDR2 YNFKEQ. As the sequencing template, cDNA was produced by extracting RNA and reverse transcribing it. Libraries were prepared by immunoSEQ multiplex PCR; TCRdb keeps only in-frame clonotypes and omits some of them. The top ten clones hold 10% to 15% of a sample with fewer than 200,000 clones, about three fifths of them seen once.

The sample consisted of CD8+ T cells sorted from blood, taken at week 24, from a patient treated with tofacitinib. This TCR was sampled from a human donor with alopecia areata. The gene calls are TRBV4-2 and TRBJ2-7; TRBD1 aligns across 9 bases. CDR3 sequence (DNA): TGTGCCAGCAGCCAGAGGGACAGGGTGCTTCCTCTTCGGTTCTACGAGCAGTACTTC. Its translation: CASSQRDRVLPLRFYEQYF.